Below are 11 T cell receptor beta chains sequenced from a single sample in a study of vaccination effects on CD4 cells after COVID-19. The repertoire was sequenced with immunoSEQ multiplex PCR; TCRdb's copy has only in-frame clones and lacks some. Of fewer than 30,000 clones in the sample, around four fifths were seen once. In the ViraFEST assay, antigen-specific CD4+ clonotypes were identified by expansion after peptide-pool stimulation. Following culture for approximately ten days, CD4+ T cells were isolated. BNT162b2 vaccine or mRNA-1273 vaccine was given to participants in two doses. These receptors have no identified antigens. Source: CD4+ T cells from PBMCs cultured with SARS-CoV-2 spike peptides, taken after COVID-19 vaccination. Every receptor here comes from a human donor who received a COVID-19 vaccine.

The chain recombines TRBV3-1 (or the pseudogene TRBV3-2) with TRBJ2-7; 10 nucleotides match TRBD2. V gave up 4 bases and J gave up 4 bases; unmatched junction bases: 7. The germline V gene encodes CDR1 LGHDT and CDR2 YNNKEL (reference sequence). The CDR3 spans 15 residues. The CDR3 reads CASSPSSGSKYEQYF. CDR3 DNA: TGTGCCAGCAGCCCCTCTAGCGGGAGTAAGTACGAGCAGTACTTC.

The chain links TRBV19 to TRBJ2-1; D is unresolved. V lost 1 base to trimming and J lost 7 bases, with 2 bases between them. This CDR3 is 11 amino acids long. Germline CDR1 and CDR2: LNHDA and SQIVND (reference sequence). The CDR3 loop reads CASSIVNEQFF. CDR3 DNA sequence: TGTGCCAGTAGTATAGTGAATGAGCAGTTCTTC.

Only one count was recorded for this clone. The chain has TRBV5-4 and TRBJ2-1, with TRBD2 matching over 11 bases. J was trimmed by 3 bases and V by 5 bases; bases with no gene match: 4. CDR1 and CDR2 (germline): SGHNT, YYREEE (reference sequence). The CDR3 runs to 15 residues. The CDR3 spells CASRMTSGVYNEQFF. The CDR3 nucleotides read TGTGCCAGCAGGATGACTAGCGGGGTCTACAATGAGCAGTTCTTC.

This clone was seen only once. The CDR3 sequence is CASRDQGNQPQHF. The CDR3 DNA reads TGTGCCAGCAGGGATCAGGGTAATCAGCCCCAGCATTTT. This chain links TRBV12-3 or TRBV12-4 with TRBJ1-5, with D perhaps matching TRBD1 (5 bases). The CDR3 consists of 13 residues. V shed 6 bases and J shed 4 bases, with 10 bases lying between them.

V gene TRBV19 combines with J gene TRBJ1-1, with TRBD1 matching 7 bases. V dropped 6 bases and J dropped 6; count of bases not matched to a gene: 7. Germline V gene lookup returns CDR1 LNHDA and CDR2 SQIVND (reference sequence). The CDR3 is 13 residues long. The CDR3 nucleotides read TGTGCCAGTAGACCCGGACAGGTAGCTGAAGCTTTCTTT. Translated, it gives CASRPGQVAEAFF.

V usage is TRBV6-5 and J usage is TRBJ1-1, with 8 positions matching TRBD1. The V and J ends lost 5 bases and 11 bases, in that order; junction bases with no gene match: 10. The germline gives CDR1 MNHEY, CDR2 SVGAGI. The length of the CDR3 is 13 residues. CDR3: CASSTGTGLRAFF. CDR3 nucleotide sequence: TGTGCCAGCAGTACTGGGACAGGATTACGGGCTTTCTTT.

The chain combines TRBV7-9 with TRBJ1-6; TRBD1 matches at 9 bases. Per germline, CDR1 SEHNR and CDR2 FQNEAQ (reference sequence). The CDR3 has 13 residues. V dropped 8 bases and J dropped 8; count of bases not matched to a gene: 4. The CDR3 sequence: CASGGQGDSPLHF. DNA of the CDR3: TGTGCCAGCGGGGGACAGGGAGATTCACCCCTCCACTTT.

In this sample, this clone turned up a few times. This sequence joins TRBV10-1 and TRBJ2-1, with TRBD2 matching 7 bases. V was clipped by 1 base and J by 12 bases; unmatched bases: 12. CDR3 length equals 15 residues. Germline loops: CDR1 WNHNN, CDR2 SYGVQD (reference sequence). The CDR3: CASSEYRLALLMQFF. The CDR3 region has the DNA TGCGCCAGCAGTGAGTATCGACTAGCCCTACTAATGCAGTTCTTC.

The sample holds a few counts of this clone. The rearrangement joins TRBV7-9 to TRBJ2-7; TRBD1 aligns across 10 bases. V lost 2 bases and J lost 5; bases outside the gene matches: 9. The CDR3 is made up of 16 amino acids. CDR1 and CDR2 from the germline V gene are SEHNR and FQNEAQ (reference sequence). DNA of the CDR3: TGTGCCAGCAGCTTATCCTGGACAGGGGGTCGGGACGAGCAGTACTTC. It codes for CASSLSWTGGRDEQYF.

This clone occurred a few times. J is TRBJ1-4 and V is TRBV4-1; perhaps TRBD1 as D (6 bases). Germline CDR1 MGHRA, CDR2 YSYEKL. The length of the CDR3 is 17 residues. V dropped 4 bases and J dropped 11 bases, with 26 bases sitting between them. The CDR3 protein is CASSPEGGRLGWPKLFF. The CDR3 DNA reads as TGCGCCAGCAGCCCTGAGGGGGGGCGTTTAGGGTGGCCCAAACTGTTTTTT.

The rearrangement joins TRBV19 to TRBJ1-3; D might be TRBD1 (5 bases). Trimming took 3 bases from V and 3 from J, leaving 9 bases between them. The CDR3 has 14 amino acids. From germline, CDR1 is LNHDA and CDR2 SQIVND (reference sequence). CDR3 region: CASSMIRDGNTIYF. CDR3 DNA: TGTGCCAGTAGTATGATCAGGGATGGAAACACCATATATTTT.